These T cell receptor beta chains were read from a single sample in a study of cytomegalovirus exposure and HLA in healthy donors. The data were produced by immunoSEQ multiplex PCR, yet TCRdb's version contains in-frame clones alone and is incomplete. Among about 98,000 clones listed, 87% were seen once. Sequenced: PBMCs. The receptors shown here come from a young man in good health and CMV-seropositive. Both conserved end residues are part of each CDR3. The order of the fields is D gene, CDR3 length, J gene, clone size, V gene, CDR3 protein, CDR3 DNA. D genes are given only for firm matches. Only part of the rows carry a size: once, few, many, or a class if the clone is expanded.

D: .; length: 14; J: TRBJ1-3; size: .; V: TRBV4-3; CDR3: CASSQVGRENTIYF; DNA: TGCGCCAGCAGCCAAGTAGGGAGGGAAAACACCATATATTTT
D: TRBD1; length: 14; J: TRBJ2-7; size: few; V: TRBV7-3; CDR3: CASSRDRIVYEQYF; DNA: TGTGCCAGCAGCCGGGACAGAATAGTCTACGAGCAGTACTTC
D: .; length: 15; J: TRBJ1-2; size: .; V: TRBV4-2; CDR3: CASSQVGDGGYGYTF; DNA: TGTGCCAGCAGCCAAGTCGGAGACGGAGGCTATGGCTACACCTTC
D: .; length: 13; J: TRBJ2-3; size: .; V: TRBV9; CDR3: CASSLERDYTQYF; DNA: TGTGCCAGCAGTCTCGAGCGCGATTATACGCAGTATTTT
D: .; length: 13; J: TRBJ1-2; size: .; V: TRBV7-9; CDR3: CASSEQGNYGYTF; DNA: TGTGCCAGCAGCGAACAGGGAAATTATGGCTACACCTTC
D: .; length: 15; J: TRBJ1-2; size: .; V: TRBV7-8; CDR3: CASSLAIQGNYGYTF; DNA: TGTGCCAGCAGCTTAGCGATACAGGGCAACTATGGCTACACCTTC
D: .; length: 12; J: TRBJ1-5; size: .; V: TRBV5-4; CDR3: CASSLYNQPQHF; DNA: TGTGCCAGCAGCTTGTATAATCAGCCCCAGCATTTT
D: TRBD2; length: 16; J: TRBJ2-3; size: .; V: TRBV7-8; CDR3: CASSLTSGSGADTQYF; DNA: TGTGCCAGCAGCCTTACTAGCGGGAGTGGGGCAGATACGCAGTATTTT
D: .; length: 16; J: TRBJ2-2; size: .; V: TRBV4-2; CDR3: CASSQALRQATGELFF; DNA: TGTGCCAGCAGCCAAGCTCTTAGACAGGCCACCGGGGAGCTGTTTTTT
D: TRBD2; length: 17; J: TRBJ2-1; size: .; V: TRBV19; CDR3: CASSTLSTSGGAHEQFF; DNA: TGTGCCAGTAGTACCCTCAGTACTAGCGGGGGGGCGCATGAGCAGTTCTTC
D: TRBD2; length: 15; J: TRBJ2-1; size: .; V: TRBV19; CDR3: CASSIRGEPYNEQFF; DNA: TGTGCCAGTAGTATACGGGGGGAGCCCTACAATGAGCAGTTCTTC
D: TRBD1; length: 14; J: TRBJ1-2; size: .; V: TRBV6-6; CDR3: CASIDRVGSYGYTF; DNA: TGTGCCAGCATTGACAGGGTTGGTAGCTATGGCTACACCTTC
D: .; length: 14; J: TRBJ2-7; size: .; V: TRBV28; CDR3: CASSITGSSYEQYF; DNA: TGTGCCAGCAGTATAACAGGGTCCTCCTACGAGCAGTACTTC
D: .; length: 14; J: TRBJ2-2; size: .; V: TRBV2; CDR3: CASSEGQAYGELFF; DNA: TGTGCCAGCAGTGAAGGGCAGGCGTACGGGGAGCTGTTTTTT
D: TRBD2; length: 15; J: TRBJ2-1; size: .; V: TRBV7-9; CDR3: CASSGLAGGPNEQFF; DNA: TGTGCCAGCAGCGGTCTGGCGGGAGGGCCGAATGAGCAGTTCTTC
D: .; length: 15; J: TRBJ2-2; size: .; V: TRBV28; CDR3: CASSLPGANTGELFF; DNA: TGTGCCAGCAGTTTACCGGGAGCCAACACCGGGGAGCTGTTTTTT
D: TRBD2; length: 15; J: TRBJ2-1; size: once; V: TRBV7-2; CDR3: CASSLTSGRHNEQFF; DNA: TGTGCCAGCAGCTTAACTAGCGGGAGGCACAATGAGCAGTTCTTC
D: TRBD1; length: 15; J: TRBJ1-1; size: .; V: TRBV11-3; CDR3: CASSLSNDRDDEAFF; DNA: TGTGCCAGCAGCCTAAGTAATGACAGGGATGATGAAGCTTTCTTT
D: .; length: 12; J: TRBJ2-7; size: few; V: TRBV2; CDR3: CASRDSHYEQYF; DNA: TGTGCCAGCAGGGACAGCCACTACGAGCAGTACTTC
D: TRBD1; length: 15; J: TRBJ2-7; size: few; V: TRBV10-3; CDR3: CAISESGTGDYEQYF; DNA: TGTGCCATCAGTGAGTCCGGGACAGGGGACTACGAGCAGTACTTC
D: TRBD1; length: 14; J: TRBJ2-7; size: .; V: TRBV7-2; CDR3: CASSLGQGAGEQYF; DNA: TGTGCCAGCAGCTTAGGACAGGGGGCTGGCGAGCAGTACTTC
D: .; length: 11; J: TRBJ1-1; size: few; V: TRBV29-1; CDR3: CSVETGTEAFF; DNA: TGCAGCGTGGAGACAGGCACTGAAGCTTTCTTT
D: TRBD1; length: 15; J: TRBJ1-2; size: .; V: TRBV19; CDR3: CASSIGPYRGLGYTF; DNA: TGTGCCAGTAGTATAGGCCCTTACAGGGGATTGGGCTACACCTTC
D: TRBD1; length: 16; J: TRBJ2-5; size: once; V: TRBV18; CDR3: CASSPPGTGSGETQYF; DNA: TGTGCCAGCTCACCACCAGGGACAGGGTCAGGGGAGACCCAGTACTTC
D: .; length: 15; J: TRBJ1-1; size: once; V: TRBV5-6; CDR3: CASSSYESVNTEAFF; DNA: TGTGCCAGCAGCTCTTATGAGTCCGTGAACACTGAAGCTTTCTTT
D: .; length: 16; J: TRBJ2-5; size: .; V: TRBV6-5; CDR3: CASSYSRPGGKETQYF; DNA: TGTGCCAGCAGTTACTCTCGGCCGGGGGGCAAAGAGACCCAGTACTTC
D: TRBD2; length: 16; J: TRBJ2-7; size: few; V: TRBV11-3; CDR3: CASSSEGLAGGSEQYF; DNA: TGTGCCAGCAGCAGCGAGGGACTAGCGGGAGGATCCGAGCAGTACTTC
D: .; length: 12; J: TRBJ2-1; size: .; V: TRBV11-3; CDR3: CASSPTYNEQFF; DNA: TGTGCCAGCAGTCCCACCTACAATGAGCAGTTCTTC
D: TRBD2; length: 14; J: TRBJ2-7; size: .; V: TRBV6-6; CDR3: CASSYSTSADEQYF; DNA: TGTGCCAGCAGTTACTCGACTAGCGCGGACGAGCAGTACTTC
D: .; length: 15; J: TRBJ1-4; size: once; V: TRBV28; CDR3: CASSSLAGAEEKLFF; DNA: TGTGCCAGCAGTTCTCTAGCAGGGGCGGAAGAAAAACTGTTTTTT
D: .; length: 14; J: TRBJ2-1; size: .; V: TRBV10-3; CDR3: CAISESEGSNEQFF; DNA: TGTGCCATCAGTGAGTCGGAGGGCAGCAATGAGCAGTTCTTC
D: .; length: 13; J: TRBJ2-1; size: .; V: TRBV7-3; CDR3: CASSLYETGEQFF; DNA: TGTGCCAGCAGCTTATATGAAACGGGGGAGCAGTTCTTC
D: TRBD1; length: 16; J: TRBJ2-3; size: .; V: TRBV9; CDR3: CASSPRDSGFTDTQYF; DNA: TGTGCCAGCAGCCCGAGGGACAGCGGATTCACAGATACGCAGTATTTT
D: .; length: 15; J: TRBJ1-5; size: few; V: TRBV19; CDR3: CASSDGLMRLQPQHF; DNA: TGTGCCAGTAGTGACGGACTTATGCGTCTTCAGCCCCAGCATTTT
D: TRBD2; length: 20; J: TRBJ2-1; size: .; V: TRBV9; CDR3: CASSSTLGSSGRAPIYEQFF; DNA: TGTGCCAGCAGCTCAACGTTGGGCAGTAGCGGGAGGGCCCCAATTTACGAGCAGTTCTTC
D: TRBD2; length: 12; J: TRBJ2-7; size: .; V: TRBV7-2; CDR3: CAKLAGDYEQYF; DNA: TGTGCTAAACTAGCGGGGGACTACGAGCAGTACTTC
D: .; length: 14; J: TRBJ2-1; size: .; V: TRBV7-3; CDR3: CASSERGGRDEQFF; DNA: TGTGCCAGCAGCGAAAGGGGGGGGCGCGATGAGCAGTTCTTC
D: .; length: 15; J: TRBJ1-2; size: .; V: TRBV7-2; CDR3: CASSLGQGLSYGYTF; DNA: TGTGCCAGCAGCTTAGGTCAGGGGTTGAGCTATGGCTACACCTTC
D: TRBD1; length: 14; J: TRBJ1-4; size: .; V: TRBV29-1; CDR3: CSVEGGTGGEKLFF; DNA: TGCAGCGTTGAGGGAGGGACAGGGGGAGAAAAACTGTTTTTT
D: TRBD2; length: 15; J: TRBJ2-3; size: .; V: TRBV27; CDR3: CASSLSRGGPDTQYF; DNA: TGTGCCAGCAGTTTGTCGCGGGGGGGCCCAGATACGCAGTATTTT
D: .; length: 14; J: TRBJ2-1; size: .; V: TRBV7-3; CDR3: CASSLGGANNEQFF; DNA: TGTGCCAGCAGCTTAGGGGGGGCCAACAATGAGCAGTTCTTC
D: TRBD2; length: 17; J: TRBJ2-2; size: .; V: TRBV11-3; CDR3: CASSSGWSGVGTGELFF; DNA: TGTGCCAGCAGCTCCGGCTGGAGCGGGGTAGGGACCGGGGAGCTGTTTTTT
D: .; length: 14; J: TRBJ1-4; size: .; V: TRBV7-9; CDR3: CASSFQATNEKLFF; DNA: TGTGCCAGCAGCTTCCAGGCAACTAATGAAAAACTGTTTTTT
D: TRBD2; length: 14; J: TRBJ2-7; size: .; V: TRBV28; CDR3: CASSITSGRVEQYF; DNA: TGTGCCAGCAGTATAACTAGCGGGAGGGTTGAGCAGTACTTC
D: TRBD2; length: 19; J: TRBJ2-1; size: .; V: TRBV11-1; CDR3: CASSPIRSSVGAGENEQFF; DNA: TGTGCCAGCAGCCCCATTCGTTCTAGCGTCGGAGCGGGGGAAAATGAGCAGTTCTTC
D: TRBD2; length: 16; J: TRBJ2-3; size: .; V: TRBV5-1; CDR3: CASSPGTSGYTDTQYF; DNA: TGCGCCAGCAGCCCCGGGACTAGCGGATACACAGATACGCAGTATTTT
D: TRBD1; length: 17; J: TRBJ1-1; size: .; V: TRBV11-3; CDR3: CASSLDRADRGYTEAFF; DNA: TGTGCCAGCAGCTTAGATCGTGCGGACAGGGGTTACACTGAAGCTTTCTTT
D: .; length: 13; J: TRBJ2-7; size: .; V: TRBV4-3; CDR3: CASSQFRGYEQYF; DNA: TGCGCCAGCAGTCAATTCAGGGGCTACGAGCAGTACTTC
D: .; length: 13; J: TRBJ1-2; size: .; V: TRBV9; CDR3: CASTGRANYGYTF; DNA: TGTGCCAGCACTGGGAGAGCTAACTATGGCTACACCTTC
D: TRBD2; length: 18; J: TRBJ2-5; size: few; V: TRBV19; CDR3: CASSLGLAGGREKETQYF; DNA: TGTGCCAGTAGTCTCGGACTAGCGGGGGGCCGGGAAAAAGAGACCCAGTACTTC
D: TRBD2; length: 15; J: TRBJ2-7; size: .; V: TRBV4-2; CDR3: CASSSRGGDSYEQYF; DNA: TGTGCCAGCAGCTCCCGTGGGGGGGACTCCTACGAGCAGTACTTC
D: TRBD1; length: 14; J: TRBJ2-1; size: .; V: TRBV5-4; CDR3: CASSSRDRLHEQFF; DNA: TGTGCCAGCAGCTCTAGGGACAGATTGCATGAGCAGTTCTTC
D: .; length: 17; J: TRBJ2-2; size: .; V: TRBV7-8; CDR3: CASSLAALVGNTGELFF; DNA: TGTGCCAGCAGCTTAGCGGCGCTAGTGGGGAACACCGGGGAGCTGTTTTTT
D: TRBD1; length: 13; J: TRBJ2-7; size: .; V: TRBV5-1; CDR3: CASSFAGGYEQYF; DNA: TGCGCCAGCAGCTTTGCAGGGGGCTACGAGCAGTACTTC